The T cell receptor beta chain described here comes from a study of CD8 T cells in Susac syndrome. Study-wide context: Fewer than ten of the sequenced Susac syndrome patients were in remission, and 5 or 6 had active disease. Study results and caveats: CD4+ repertoires of Susac syndrome patients lacked detectable clonal expansion.

To note about this clonotype: Its antigen is undetermined.

TCR beta sequencing was performed on blood CD8+ and CD4+ T cells. Susac syndrome patients met recently defined diagnostic criteria for definite or probable disease. The CDR3 covers 13 residues. The germline V and J ends were trimmed by 1 base and 6 bases, with 9 bases remaining between them. CDR1 and CDR2 (germline): LGHDT, YNNKEL (reference sequence). It was with random hexamers that roughly 0.5 to 1 ug RNA was reverse transcribed. TCRdb fed the immunoSEQ multiplex PCR reads into MiXCR, producing one record per CDR3 protein. The sample consists of 150,000 to 200,000 distinct CDR3 sequences, roughly nine tenths of them appearing once.

This clonotype originated in a human donor with Susac syndrome. This chain links TRBV3-1 with TRBJ1-1; D uncertain. The material sequenced was CD4+ T cells from PBMCs. This CDR3 is CASSQGGPAEAFF. CDR3 coding DNA: TGTGCCAGCAGCCAAGGGGGTCCAGCTGAAGCTTTCTTT.